The clone carrying this TCR beta chain has ten or more counts. This record belongs to a study of blood T cells in healthy people across ages. The authors ran a second PCR of 7 to 11 cycles using a sample-barcoded 5' primer and a J-beta primer mix. MiXCR, applied by TCRdb to the 5' RACE reads, yields one record per CDR3 protein. Among about 930,000 distinct CDR3 sequences listed, 29% were seen once. These data were likewise used in another study, on T cells of mothers and their children.

Sequencing was done on a sample of blood. The TCR was taken from a woman aged 40-49 years in good health.

The CDR3 reads CASSYENIQYF. In nucleotides, the CDR3 is TGTGCCAGCAGCTATGAGAACATTCAGTACTTC. The gene calls are TRBV28 and TRBJ2-4; D unresolved. V was cut by 6 bases and J by 7 bases, with 7 bases left in between. This CDR3 comprises 11 residues. Per the germline V gene, CDR1 is MDHEN and CDR2 is SYDVKM.